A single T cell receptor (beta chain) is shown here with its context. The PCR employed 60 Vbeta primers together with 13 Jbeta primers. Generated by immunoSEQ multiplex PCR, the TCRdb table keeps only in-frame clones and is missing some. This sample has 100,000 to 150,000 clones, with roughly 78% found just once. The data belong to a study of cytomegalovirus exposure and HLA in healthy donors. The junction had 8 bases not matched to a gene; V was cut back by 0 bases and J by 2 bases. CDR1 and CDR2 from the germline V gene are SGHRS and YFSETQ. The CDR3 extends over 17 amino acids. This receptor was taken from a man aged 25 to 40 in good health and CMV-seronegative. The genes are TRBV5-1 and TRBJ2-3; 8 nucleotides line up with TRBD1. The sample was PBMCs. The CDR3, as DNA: TGCGCCAGCAGCTTGGTAACCGGGACAGGCAACACAGATACGCAGTATTTT. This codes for CASSLVTGTGNTDTQYF. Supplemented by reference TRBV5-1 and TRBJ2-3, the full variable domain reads KAGVTQTPRYLIKTRGQQVTLSCSPISGHRSVSWYQQTPGQGLQFLFEYFSETQRNKGNFPGRFSGRQFSNSRSEMNVSTLELGDSALYLCASSLVTGTGNTDTQYFGPGTRLTVL.